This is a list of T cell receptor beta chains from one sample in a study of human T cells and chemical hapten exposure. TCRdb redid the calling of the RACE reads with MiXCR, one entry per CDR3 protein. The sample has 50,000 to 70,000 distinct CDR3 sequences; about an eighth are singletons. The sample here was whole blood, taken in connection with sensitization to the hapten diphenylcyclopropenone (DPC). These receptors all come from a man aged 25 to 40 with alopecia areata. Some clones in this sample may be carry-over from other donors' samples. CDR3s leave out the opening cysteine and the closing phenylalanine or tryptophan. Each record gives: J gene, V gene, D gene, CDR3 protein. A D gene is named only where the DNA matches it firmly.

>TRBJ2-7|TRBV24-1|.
ATSDPRAAPYEQY
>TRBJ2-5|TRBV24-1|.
ATSERETQY
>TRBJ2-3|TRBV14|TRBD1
ASSRLQGVVTDTQY
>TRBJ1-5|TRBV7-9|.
ASSSGGRDQPQH
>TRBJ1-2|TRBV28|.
ASSSPGSSSANYGYT
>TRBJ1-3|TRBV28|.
ASSFVNSGNTIY
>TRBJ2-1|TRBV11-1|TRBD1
ASSGDRGLVYNEQF
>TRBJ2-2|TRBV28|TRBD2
ASSSRDYIIGELF
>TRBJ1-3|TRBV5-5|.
ASSFMGDSENTIY
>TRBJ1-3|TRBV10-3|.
AISERANSGNTIY
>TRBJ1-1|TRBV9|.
ASSVVRVENTEAF
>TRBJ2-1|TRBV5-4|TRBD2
ASSLAGVRNNEQF
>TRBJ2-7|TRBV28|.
ASREDYEQY
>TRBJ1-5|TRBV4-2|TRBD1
ASSQRQGAGDNQPQH
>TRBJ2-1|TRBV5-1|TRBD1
ASSLVRQGRKF
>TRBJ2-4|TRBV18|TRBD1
ASSPTRGLGNIQY
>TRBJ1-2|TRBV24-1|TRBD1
ATSDPGQENGYT
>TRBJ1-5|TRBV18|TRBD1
ASSPPDRGPPLTH
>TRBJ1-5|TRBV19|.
ASSIPTRNQPQH
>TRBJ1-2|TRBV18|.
ASSPLMGHSNYGYT
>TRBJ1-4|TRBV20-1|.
SARLPAGNEKLF
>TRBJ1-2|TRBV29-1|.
SVVLGTVNYGYT
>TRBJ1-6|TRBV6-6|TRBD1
ASSTRTGRSYNSPLH
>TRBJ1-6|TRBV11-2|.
ASSLDPGANSPLH
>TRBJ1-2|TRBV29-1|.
SVEDPWKANYGYT
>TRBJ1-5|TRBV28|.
ASSFRFFGNQPQH
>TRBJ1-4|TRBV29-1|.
SVHEGATNEKLF
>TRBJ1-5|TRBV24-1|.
AAAGSPGDQPQH
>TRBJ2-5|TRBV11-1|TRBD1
ASSYRGQRETQY
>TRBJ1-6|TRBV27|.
ASSLVPSSYNSPLH
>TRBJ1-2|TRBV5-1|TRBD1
ASSLEGQGYYGYT
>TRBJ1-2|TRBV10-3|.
AISDSRGYGYT
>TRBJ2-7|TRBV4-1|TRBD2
ASSVLAGGAYEQY
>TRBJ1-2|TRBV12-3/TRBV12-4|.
ASSPKNRAGYGYT
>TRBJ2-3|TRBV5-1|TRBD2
ASSVGLADTQY
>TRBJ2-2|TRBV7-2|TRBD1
ASSFLRGQGATGELF
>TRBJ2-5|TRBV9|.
ASSVWAGEGETQY
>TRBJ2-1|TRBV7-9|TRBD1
ASSLLAGGIYNEQF
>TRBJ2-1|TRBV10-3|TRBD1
ATAPDRGSYNEQF
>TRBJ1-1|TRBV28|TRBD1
ASSSGGWNTEAF
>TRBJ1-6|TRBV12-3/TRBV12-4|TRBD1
ASSISGGGSPLH